This T cell receptor (beta chain) comes out of a study of early T cells in non-severe SARS-CoV-2 infection. Whole-study results and caveats: Private and CD4 specificities were missed by VDJdb matching, skewed to anti-spike CD8.

Attachment of unique molecular identifiers to individual cDNA molecules was performed. TCRdb re-derived calls from the 5' RACE reads in MiXCR, one entry per CDR3 protein. The table has about 76,000 distinct CDR3 sequences, roughly 16% seen once; the top ten hold 9% to 15%. Concerning this clonotype: Antigen specificity is unknown.

Germline lookup yields CDR1 LGHNA and CDR2 YNFKEQ. The V gene lost 0 bases and the J gene lost 2 bases, with 13 bases spanning the gap. The CDR3 loop spans 17 amino acids. This TCR was sampled from an adult who was a healthcare worker with PCR-confirmed SARS-CoV-2 infection or an uninfected control (not recorded which). Sequenced: whole blood. The chain has TRBV4-2 and TRBJ1-4, with a tentative D call TRBD1 (5 bases). The CDR3 here is CASSQENRGGTNEKLFF. Here the CDR3 DNA reads TGTGCCAGCAGCCAAGAAAATAGGGGAGGCACTAATGAAAAACTGTTTTTT.